This T cell receptor beta chain was captured in a study of PD-1 blockade in classical Hodgkin lymphoma. Method: immunoSEQ multiplex PCR; TCRdb's copy keeps in-frame clones and lacks some. Of tens of thousands of clones listed, over 85% are singletons. Indicated time point: cycle 4 day 1 (C4D1), after five to seven weeks of nivolumab. All patients experienced relapse after autologous stem cell transplantation, and brentuximab vedotin exposure was variable. The CDR3 contains 17 residues. The germline V gene encodes CDR1 SEHNR and CDR2 FQNEAQ (reference sequence). V was cut by 4 bases and J by 0 bases, with 15 bases left in between.

The TCR comes from a human donor with classical Hodgkin lymphoma. The chain recombines TRBV7-9 with TRBJ2-2; maybe TRBD1 (5 bases). Sequencing was performed on peripheral blood mononuclear cells (PBMCs), taken before the fourth cycle of nivolumab. The CDR3 reads CASSSIVDRANTGELFF. CDR3 coding DNA: TGTGCCAGCAGCTCGATCGTTGACAGAGCGAACACCGGGGAGCTGTTTTTT.